This T cell receptor (beta chain) was identified during a study of T cells after yellow fever vaccination. On the study more broadly: SMART-Seq v4 Ultra Low Input prepared the low-cell-number fractions. Study-level points and caveats: Some clonotypes, a small share, were shared between CD4 and CD8 compartments. The study re-detected most primary-vaccination clones after the booster (96% CD4, 80% to 90% CD8).

Germline V CDR1 and CDR2: SGHTA, FQGTGA. V lost 5 bases to trimming and J lost 4 bases; unmatched junction nucleotides: 3. The CDR3 loop spans 15 amino acids. Conversion of TCR transcripts into cDNA relied on 5'RACE template switching, which added a universal primer site and UMIs. Via MiXCR, TCRdb re-called the 5' RACE reads, giving one row per CDR3 protein. The table lists roughly 74,000 distinct CDR3 sequences, around 7% of them singletons. There are many counts of this clonotype. Its antigen is unknown. The source material was CD8+ T cells sorted from PBMCs, sampled about 5 days after the first yellow fever vaccination. The genes are TRBV7-3 and TRBJ2-1; 12 bases line up with TRBD2. The receptor's source is a man aged 18 to 30 who received the YFV17D yellow fever vaccine. The CDR3 reads CASSRLAGAYNEQFF. CDR3 bases: TGTGCCAGCAGCCGACTAGCGGGGGCTTACAATGAGCAGTTCTTC.